Here is one TCR beta chain with its context. The sample originates from a study of control samples from healthy donors and cancer patients. TCRdb's copy holds only in-frame clones and misses some; the assay was immunoSEQ multiplex PCR. This table has around 76,000 clones, 94% appearing once. V was clipped by 4 bases and J by 5 bases; unmatched bases: 5. This CDR3 spans 15 amino acids. Germline CDR1 and CDR2: SGHRS and YFSETQ. Sequencing was done on a sample of blood. The genes are TRBV5-1 and TRBJ2-1; TRBD2 matches 11 bases. The sequence derives from a woman aged 40 to 50 in good health. In nucleotides, the CDR3 is TGCGCCAGCAGCGCGGGACTAGCGGTAAACAATGAGCAGTTCTTC. It is translated as CASSAGLAVNNEQFF.